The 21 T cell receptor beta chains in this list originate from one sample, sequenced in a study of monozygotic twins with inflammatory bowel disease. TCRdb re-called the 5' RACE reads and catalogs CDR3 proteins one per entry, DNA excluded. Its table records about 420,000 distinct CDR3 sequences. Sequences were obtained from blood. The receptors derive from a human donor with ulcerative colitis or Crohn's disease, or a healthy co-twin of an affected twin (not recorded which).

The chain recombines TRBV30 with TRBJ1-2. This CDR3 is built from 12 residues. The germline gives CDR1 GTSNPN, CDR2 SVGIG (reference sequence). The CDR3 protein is CAWSVQNYGYTF.

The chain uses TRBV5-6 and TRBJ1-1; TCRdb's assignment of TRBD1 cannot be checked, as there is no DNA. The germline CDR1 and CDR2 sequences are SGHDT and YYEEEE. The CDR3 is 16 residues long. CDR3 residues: CASSVLRRQGRTEAFF.

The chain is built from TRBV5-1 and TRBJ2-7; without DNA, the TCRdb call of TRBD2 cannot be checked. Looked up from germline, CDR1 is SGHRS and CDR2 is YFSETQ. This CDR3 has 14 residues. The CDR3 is CASSIGLDTYEQYF.

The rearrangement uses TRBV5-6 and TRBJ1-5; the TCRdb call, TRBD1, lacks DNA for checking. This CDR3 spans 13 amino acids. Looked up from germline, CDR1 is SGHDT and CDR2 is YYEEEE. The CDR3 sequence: CASSQGTDHPQHF.

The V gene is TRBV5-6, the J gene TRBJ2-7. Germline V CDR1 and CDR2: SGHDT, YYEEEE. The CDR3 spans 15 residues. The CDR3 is CASRYLSQSSYEQYF.

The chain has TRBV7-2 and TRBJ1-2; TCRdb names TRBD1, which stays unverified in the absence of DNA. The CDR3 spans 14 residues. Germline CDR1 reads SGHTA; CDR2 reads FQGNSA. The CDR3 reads CASSLEAGTYGYTF.

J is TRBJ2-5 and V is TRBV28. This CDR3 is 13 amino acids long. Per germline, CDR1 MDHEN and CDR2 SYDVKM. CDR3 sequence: CASSLLVEETQYF. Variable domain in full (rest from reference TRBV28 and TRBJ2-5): DVKVTQSSRYLVKRTGEKVFLECVQDMDHENMFWYRQDPGLGLRLIYFSYDVKMKEKGDIPEGYSVSREKKERFSLILESASTNQTSMYLCASSLLVEETQYFGPGTRLLVL.

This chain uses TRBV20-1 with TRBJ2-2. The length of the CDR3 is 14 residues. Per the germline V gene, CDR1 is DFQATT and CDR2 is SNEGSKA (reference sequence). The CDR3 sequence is CSARVLAGTGELFF.

The CDR3 sequence is CASSFIPSGGASTDTQYF. This chain uses TRBV5-1 with TRBJ2-3; the D call from TCRdb, TRBD2, cannot be confirmed without DNA. CDR3 length: 18 amino acids. The germline gives CDR1 SGHRS, CDR2 YFSETQ.

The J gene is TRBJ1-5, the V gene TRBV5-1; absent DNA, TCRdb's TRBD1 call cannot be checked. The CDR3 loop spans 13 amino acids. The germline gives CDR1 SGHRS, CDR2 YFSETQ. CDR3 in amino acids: CASSLDNRGPQHF.

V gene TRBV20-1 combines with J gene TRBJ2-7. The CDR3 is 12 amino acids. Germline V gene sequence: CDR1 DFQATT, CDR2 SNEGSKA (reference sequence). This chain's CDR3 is CSAKDDTYEQYF.

The CDR3 sequence is CASSLEVGAGTPFRYF. V is TRBV7-2 and J is TRBJ2-5; TCRdb calls TRBD1, which cannot be checked without DNA. Looked up from germline, CDR1 is SGHTA and CDR2 is FQGNSA. The CDR3 length is 16 residues.

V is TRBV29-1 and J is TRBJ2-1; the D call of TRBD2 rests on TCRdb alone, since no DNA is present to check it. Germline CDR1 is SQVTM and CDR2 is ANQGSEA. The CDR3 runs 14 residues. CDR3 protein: CSVERRLATNEQFF.

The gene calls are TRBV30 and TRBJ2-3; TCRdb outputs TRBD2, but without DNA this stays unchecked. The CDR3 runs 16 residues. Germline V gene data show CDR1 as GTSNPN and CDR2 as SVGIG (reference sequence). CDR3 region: CAWSALLAGYTDTQYF.

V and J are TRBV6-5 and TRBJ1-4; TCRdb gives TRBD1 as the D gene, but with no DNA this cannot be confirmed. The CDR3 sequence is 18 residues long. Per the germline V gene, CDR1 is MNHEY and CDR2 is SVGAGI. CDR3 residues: CASSYSSWAGGRKEKLFF.

The CDR3 protein is CSARDGSGGAYNEQFF. The V call is TRBV20-1, the J call TRBJ2-1; as DNA is missing, the TRBD2 call by TCRdb cannot be tested. The CDR3 has 16 residues. Germline V gene data show CDR1 as DFQATT and CDR2 as SNEGSKA (reference sequence).

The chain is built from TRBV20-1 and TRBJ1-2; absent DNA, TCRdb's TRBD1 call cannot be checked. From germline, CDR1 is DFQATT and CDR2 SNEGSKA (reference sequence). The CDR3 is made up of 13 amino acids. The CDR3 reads CSAREGTVYGYTF.

This CDR3 is CSASAGTYNEKLFF. This chain joins TRBV20-1 and TRBJ1-4; the D call from TCRdb, TRBD1, cannot be confirmed without DNA. CDR3 length: 14 amino acids. Germline V gives CDR1 DFQATT, CDR2 SNEGSKA (reference sequence).

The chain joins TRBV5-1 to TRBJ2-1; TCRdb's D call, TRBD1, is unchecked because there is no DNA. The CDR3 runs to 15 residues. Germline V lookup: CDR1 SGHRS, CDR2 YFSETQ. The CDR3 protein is CASSLGTGNVNEQFF.

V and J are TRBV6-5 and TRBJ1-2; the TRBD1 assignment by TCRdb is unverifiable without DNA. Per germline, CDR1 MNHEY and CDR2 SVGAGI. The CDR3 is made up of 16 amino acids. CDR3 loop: CASSYSRAGGNYGYTF.

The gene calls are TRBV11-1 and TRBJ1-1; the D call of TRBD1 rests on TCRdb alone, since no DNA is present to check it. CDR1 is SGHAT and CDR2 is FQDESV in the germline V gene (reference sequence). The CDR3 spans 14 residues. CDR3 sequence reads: CASSLETRDTEAFF.